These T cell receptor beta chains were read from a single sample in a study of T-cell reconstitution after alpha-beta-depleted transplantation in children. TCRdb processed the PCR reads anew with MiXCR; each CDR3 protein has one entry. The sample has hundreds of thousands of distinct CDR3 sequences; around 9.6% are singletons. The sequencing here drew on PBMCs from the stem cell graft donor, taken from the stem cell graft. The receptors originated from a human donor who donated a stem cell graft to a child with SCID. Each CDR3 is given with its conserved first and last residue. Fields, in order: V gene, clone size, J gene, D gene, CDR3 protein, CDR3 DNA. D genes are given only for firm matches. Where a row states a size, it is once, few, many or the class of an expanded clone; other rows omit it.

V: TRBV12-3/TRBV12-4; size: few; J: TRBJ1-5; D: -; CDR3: CASSSPHSNQPQHF; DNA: TGTGCCAGCAGCTCTCCCCACAGCAATCAGCCCCAGCATTTT
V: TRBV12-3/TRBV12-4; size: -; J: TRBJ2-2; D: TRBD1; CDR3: CASSWGQVNTGELFF; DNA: TGTGCCAGCAGTTGGGGACAGGTGAACACCGGGGAGCTGTTTTTT
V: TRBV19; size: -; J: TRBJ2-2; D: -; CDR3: CASSRGLANTGELFF; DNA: TGTGCCAGTAGTCGTGGACTCGCGAACACCGGGGAGCTGTTTTTT
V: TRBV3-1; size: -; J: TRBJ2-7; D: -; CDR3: CASSGESTASSYEQYF; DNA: TGTGCCAGCAGCGGCGAGTCAACGGCGAGCTCCTACGAGCAGTACTTC
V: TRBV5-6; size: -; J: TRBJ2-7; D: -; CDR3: CASSHRVAPSYEQYF; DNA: TGTGCCAGCAGTCACAGGGTTGCCCCGTCCTACGAGCAGTACTTC
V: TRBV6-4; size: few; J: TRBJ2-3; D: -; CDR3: CASSDGSTDTQYF; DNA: TGTGCCAGCAGTGACGGTTCGACAGATACGCAGTATTTT
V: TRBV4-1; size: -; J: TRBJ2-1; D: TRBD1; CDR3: CASSQPGQGIVEQFF; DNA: TGCGCCAGCAGCCAACCGGGACAGGGAATCGTTGAGCAGTTCTTC
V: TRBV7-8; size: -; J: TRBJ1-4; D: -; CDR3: CASSMGEKLFF; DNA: TGTGCCAGCAGCATGGGTGAAAAACTGTTTTTT
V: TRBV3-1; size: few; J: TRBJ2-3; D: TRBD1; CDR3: CASSQQVTGTHTQYF; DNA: TGTGCCAGCAGCCAGCAGGTGACAGGGACACATACGCAGTATTTT
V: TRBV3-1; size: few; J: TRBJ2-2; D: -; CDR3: CASSRGQSNTGELFF; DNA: TGTGCCAGCAGCCGAGGACAGTCGAACACCGGGGAGCTGTTTTTT
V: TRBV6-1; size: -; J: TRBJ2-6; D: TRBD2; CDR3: CASSLAGAGANVLTF; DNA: TGTGCCAGCAGTCTAGCGGGGGCTGGGGCCAACGTCCTGACTTTC
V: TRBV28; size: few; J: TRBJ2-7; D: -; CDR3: CASSPPGPGSYEQYF; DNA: TGTGCCAGCAGTCCCCCCGGGCCCGGCTCCTACGAGCAGTACTTC
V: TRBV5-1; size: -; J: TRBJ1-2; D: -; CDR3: CASRTTGYGYTF; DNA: TGCGCCAGCAGGACGACAGGATATGGCTACACCTTC
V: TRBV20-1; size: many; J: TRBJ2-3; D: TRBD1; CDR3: CSARGGGQGSTDTQYF; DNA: TGCAGTGCTAGAGGTGGCGGACAGGGGAGCACAGATACGCAGTATTTT
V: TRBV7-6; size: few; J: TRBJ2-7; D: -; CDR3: CASSLLGSGYEQYF; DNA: TGTGCCAGCTCCCTTTTAGGCAGTGGCTACGAGCAGTACTTC
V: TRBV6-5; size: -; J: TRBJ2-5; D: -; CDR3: CASSYGRYQETQYF; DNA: TGTGCCAGCAGTTACGGACGGTACCAAGAGACCCAGTACTTC
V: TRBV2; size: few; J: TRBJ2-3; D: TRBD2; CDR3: CASRLAGRTSTDTQYF; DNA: TGTGCCAGCAGACTAGCGGGCCGGACTAGCACAGATACGCAGTATTTT
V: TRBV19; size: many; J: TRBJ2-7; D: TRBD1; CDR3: CASRAGTGYDEQYF; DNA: TGTGCCAGTAGGGCCGGGACAGGGTACGACGAGCAGTACTTC
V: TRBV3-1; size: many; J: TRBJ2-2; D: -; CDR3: CASSQDEQGNGGELFF; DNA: TGTGCCAGCAGCCAAGACGAACAGGGTAATGGCGGGGAGCTGTTTTTT
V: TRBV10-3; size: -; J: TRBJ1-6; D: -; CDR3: CAISDPSPLHF; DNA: TGTGCCATCAGTGATCCCTCACCCCTCCACTTT
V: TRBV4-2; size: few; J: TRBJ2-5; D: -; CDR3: CASSQEEGTQYF; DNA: TGTGCCAGCAGCCAAGAAGAGGGGACCCAGTACTTC
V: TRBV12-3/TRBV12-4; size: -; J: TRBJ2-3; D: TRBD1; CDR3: CASSTRTGAGPDTQYF; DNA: TGTGCCAGCAGTACCCGGACAGGGGCGGGCCCAGATACGCAGTATTTT
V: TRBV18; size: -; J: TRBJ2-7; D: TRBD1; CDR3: CASSPPTGAAEVQYF; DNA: TGTGCCAGCTCACCACCTACAGGGGCGGCGGAGGTGCAGTACTTC
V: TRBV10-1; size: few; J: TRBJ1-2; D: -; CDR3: CASSAGSYGYTF; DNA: TGCGCCAGCAGTGCCGGGAGCTATGGCTACACCTTC
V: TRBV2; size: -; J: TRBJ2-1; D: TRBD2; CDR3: CASSELASGGPIYNEQFF; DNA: TGTGCCAGCAGTGAATTGGCTAGCGGGGGACCCATCTACAATGAGCAGTTCTTC
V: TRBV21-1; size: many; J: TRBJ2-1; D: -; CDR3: CASSKLDRDPHLRYNEQFF; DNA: TGTGCCAGCAGCAAACTGGACAGGGATCCCCACCTACGCTACAATGAGCAGTTCTTC